Sequencing of this T cell receptor (beta chain) was carried out in a study of cytomegalovirus exposure and HLA in healthy donors. On this clone itself: The antigen remains undetermined.

The PCR made use of 60 Vbeta and 13 Jbeta primers. Per the study methods: Some 11 million of the roughly 77 million unique TCR beta chains counted in a later analysis were shared. Repertoires were generated with immunoSEQ multiplex PCR, while TCRdb's copy carries only in-frame clones and drops some. D and trimming were read from the DNA, whereas the V and J calls and clone size are those reported in that table. Among roughly 180,000 clones listed, roughly 74% were seen once. Germline V lookup: CDR1 ENHRY, CDR2 SYGVKD. Trimming took 2 bases from V and 6 from J; bases not matched to a gene: 6. The CDR3 has 16 amino acids. Study outcomes and limitations: The majority of TCR sequences were rare, yet some public TCRs appeared in many donors.

V is TRBV10-3 and J is TRBJ1-5; 11 positions agree with TRBD1. Sequenced input: PBMCs. This TCR derives from a woman in her thirties or forties in good health and CMV-seropositive. The CDR3 protein is CAISEDRTGGGQPQHF. CDR3 in DNA: TGTGCCATCAGTGAGGACAGGACAGGGGGCGGTCAGCCCCAGCATTTT.